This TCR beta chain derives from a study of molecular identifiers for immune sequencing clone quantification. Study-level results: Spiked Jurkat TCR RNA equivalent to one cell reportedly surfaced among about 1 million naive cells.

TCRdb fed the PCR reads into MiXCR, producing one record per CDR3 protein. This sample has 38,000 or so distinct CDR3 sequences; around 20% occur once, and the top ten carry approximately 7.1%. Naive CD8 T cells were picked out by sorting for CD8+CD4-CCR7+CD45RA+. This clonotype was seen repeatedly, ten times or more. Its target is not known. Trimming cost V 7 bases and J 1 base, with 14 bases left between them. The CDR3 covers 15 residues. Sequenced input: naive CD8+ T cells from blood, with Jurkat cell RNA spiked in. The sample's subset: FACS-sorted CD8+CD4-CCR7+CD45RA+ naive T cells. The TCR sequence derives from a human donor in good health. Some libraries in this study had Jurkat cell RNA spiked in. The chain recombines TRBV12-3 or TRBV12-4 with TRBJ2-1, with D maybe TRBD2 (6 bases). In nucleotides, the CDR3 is TGTGCCAGCACCTCCCCGGGAGTTTCCTACAATGAGCAGTTCTTC. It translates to CASTSPGVSYNEQFF.